This entry lists 14 T cell receptor beta chains sequenced from one sample in a study of blood T cell repertoires in COVID-19. Clones were read by immunoSEQ multiplex PCR, and TCRdb kept only the in-frame ones, dropping some. Of about 140,000 clones listed, roughly 84% are singletons. The sequenced material came from PBMCs or T cells enriched from blood (not recorded which). The receptors stem from a man between 65 and 85 years old who had been exposed to COVID-19.

The V and J genes are TRBV7-2 and TRBJ2-7; D might be TRBD1 (6 bases). The CDR3 contains 15 residues. Germline CDR1 SGHTA, CDR2 FQGNSA. Deletions cut 0 bases from V and 5 bases from J, with 14 bases between. The CDR3 DNA reads TGTGCCAGCAGCTTAGCGCAGGGGCTTGGGCACGAGCAGTACTTC. Amino acid sequence: CASSLAQGLGHEQYF.

V gene TRBV5-6 combines with J gene TRBJ2-7; D perhaps matches TRBD1 (6 bases). Germline V gives CDR1 SGHDT, CDR2 YYEEEE. The CDR3 extends over 14 amino acids. Trimming removed 1 base from V and 5 bases from J, with 13 bases in between. CDR3 in amino acids: CASSLRGAGDEQYF. CDR3 sequence (DNA): TGTGCCAGCAGCTTGCGAGGGGCAGGGGACGAGCAGTACTTC.

The chain is built from TRBV6-5 and TRBJ1-1, with D maybe TRBD1 (5 bases). The V end was cut by 6 bases, the J end by 8 bases, with 7 bases between. The germline V gene encodes CDR1 MNHEY and CDR2 SVGAGI. The CDR3 runs to 10 residues. Here the CDR3 DNA reads TGTGCCAGCAGCAGGGTGGAAGCTTTCTTT. This encodes CASSRVEAFF.

V usage is TRBV3-1 (or the pseudogene TRBV3-2) and J usage is TRBJ2-5; 9 nucleotides agree with TRBD1. The CDR3 is made up of 17 amino acids. The germline V gene has CDR1 LGHDT and CDR2 YNNKEL (reference sequence). V lost 4 bases and J lost 4; bases outside the gene matches: 13. CDR3 sequence: CASSPLLRTGVPETQYF. The CDR3 nucleotides are TGTGCCAGCAGCCCCCTCCTGAGGACAGGGGTACCAGAGACCCAGTACTTC.

The rearrangement uses TRBV10-3 and TRBJ2-5; D remains ambiguous. The CDR3 is 13 amino acids. CDR1 is ENHRY, CDR2 SYGVKD, per germline. V lost 5 bases and J lost 1, with 8 bases in between. The CDR3 loop reads CAISPNLQETQYF. The CDR3 nucleotides read TGTGCCATCAGTCCTAATCTCCAAGAGACCCAGTACTTC.

The chain carries TRBV28 and TRBJ2-7, with D possibly TRBD2 on 6 matching bases. The V end lost 7 bases, the J end lost 1 base, and 29 bases lay between the germline ends. This CDR3 is 19 amino acids long. Germline values: CDR1 MDHEN, CDR2 SYDVKM. In DNA, the CDR3 is TGTGCCAGCATTGATACCGGGACTGGCGTTAGAAGAACGTCCTACGAGCAGTACTTC. It translates to CASIDTGTGVRRTSYEQYF.

The chain carries TRBV20-1 and TRBJ1-2; D ambiguous. CDR1 and CDR2 (germline): DFQATT, SNEGSKA (reference sequence). V was trimmed by 1 base and J by 6 bases, leaving 6 bases between them. The CDR3 consists of 11 residues. CDR3 amino acids: CSARVRDGYTF. CDR3 coding DNA: TGCAGTGCTAGAGTTCGGGATGGCTACACCTTC.

This rearrangement joins TRBV4-3 to TRBJ2-7; 9 bases match TRBD2. CDR1 is LGHNA, CDR2 YSLEER, per germline. V shed 3 bases and J 4 bases; nucleotides not matched to a gene: 10. The CDR3 spans 16 residues. This CDR3 is CASSHQAGGEPYEQYF. CDR3 DNA: TGCGCCAGCAGCCATCAAGCGGGGGGCGAACCTTACGAGCAGTACTTC.

The chain carries TRBV2 and TRBJ1-2, with 7 bases identical to TRBD1. Germline trimming cut 5 bases from V and 3 bases from J; bases unmatched to any gene: 3. The CDR3 consists of 13 residues. Germline CDR1 is SNHLY and CDR2 is FYNNEI. The CDR3 DNA reads as TGTGCCAGCAGTTCGGGACAGTACTATGGCTACACCTTC. It is translated as CASSSGQYYGYTF.

The chain employs TRBV20-1 and TRBJ2-5; possible D gene TRBD2, 6 bases. Per germline, CDR1 DFQATT and CDR2 SNEGSKA (reference sequence). Deletions cut 3 bases from V and 10 bases from J, with 15 bases between. The CDR3 is 12 amino acids. The CDR3 bases are TGCAGTGCTAGTCTGGCTAGCGTGGACCAGTACTTC. Translation gives CSASLASVDQYF.

This chain connects TRBV5-8 to TRBJ2-1, with 12 bases matching TRBD2. The CDR3 loop spans 19 amino acids. Germline V gives CDR1 SGHTS, CDR2 YDEGEE. J lost 4 bases, V lost 4 bases, and 15 bases had no gene match. DNA for the CDR3: TGTGCCAGCAGCATGGCTACGACTAGCGGGAGAGTAGTGTACAATGAGCAGTTCTTC. This translates into CASSMATTSGRVVYNEQFF.

This chain joins TRBV7-6 and TRBJ2-1; 15 nucleotides align to TRBD2. V was pared by 1 base and J by 7 bases, with 2 bases of the junction left unmatched. Germline CDR1 and CDR2: SGHVS and FNYEAQ. The CDR3 loop spans 16 amino acids. The CDR3 region is CASSLVGLAGGNEQFF. The DNA of the CDR3 is TGTGCCAGCAGCTTAGTGGGACTAGCGGGAGGTAATGAGCAGTTCTTC.

The chain combines TRBV11-2 with TRBJ1-6, with TRBD1 matching over 11 bases. The CDR3 is made up of 16 amino acids. Germline assignment: CDR1 SGHAT and CDR2 FQNNGV. V was clipped by 5 bases and J by 2 bases; unmatched bases: 2. This CDR3 reads CASSGTGGTYNSPLHF. Written as DNA, the CDR3 is TGTGCCAGCAGCGGGACAGGGGGAACCTATAATTCACCCCTCCACTTT.

The chain recombines TRBV7-2 with TRBJ1-4; TRBD1 might be the D (5 bases). The V end lost 1 base, the J end lost 8 bases, and 14 bases lay between the germline ends. From germline, CDR1 is SGHTA and CDR2 FQGNSA. The CDR3 covers 15 residues. The CDR3 spells CASSLVGAEGEKLFF. CDR3 sequence (DNA): TGTGCCAGCAGCTTAGTCGGGGCGGAGGGGGAAAAACTGTTTTTT.